This TCR beta chain was captured by sequencing in a study of cytomegalovirus exposure and HLA in healthy donors. About this clone: Its target is not known.

Germline trimming cut 2 bases from V and 7 bases from J; bases unmatched to any gene: 5. This CDR3 is built from 15 residues. The germline gives CDR1 SGHDN, CDR2 FVKESK. General study findings and limits: Later analysis suggested most CMV-associated TCR beta chains were HLA-restricted. Listed as cytomegalovirus-associated were 150 to 200 TCR beta chains.

Researchers ran the PCR with 60 Vbeta and 13 Jbeta primers. The protocol was immunoSEQ multiplex PCR, while the TCRdb copy is restricted to in-frame clones and leaves out a portion. The sample consists of more than 80,000 clones, roughly 75% of them appearing once. Each donor was nominally healthy when sampled (though unrecorded immune exposures were likely). The rearrangement links TRBV14 to TRBJ1-6; 7 bases align to TRBD1. The clonotype comes from a man in his forties or fifties in good health and CMV-seronegative. Sample: PBMCs. The CDR3 sequence: CASSQWTGGNSPLHF. Here the CDR3 DNA reads TGTGCCAGCAGCCAATGGACAGGAGGGAATTCACCCCTCCACTTT.